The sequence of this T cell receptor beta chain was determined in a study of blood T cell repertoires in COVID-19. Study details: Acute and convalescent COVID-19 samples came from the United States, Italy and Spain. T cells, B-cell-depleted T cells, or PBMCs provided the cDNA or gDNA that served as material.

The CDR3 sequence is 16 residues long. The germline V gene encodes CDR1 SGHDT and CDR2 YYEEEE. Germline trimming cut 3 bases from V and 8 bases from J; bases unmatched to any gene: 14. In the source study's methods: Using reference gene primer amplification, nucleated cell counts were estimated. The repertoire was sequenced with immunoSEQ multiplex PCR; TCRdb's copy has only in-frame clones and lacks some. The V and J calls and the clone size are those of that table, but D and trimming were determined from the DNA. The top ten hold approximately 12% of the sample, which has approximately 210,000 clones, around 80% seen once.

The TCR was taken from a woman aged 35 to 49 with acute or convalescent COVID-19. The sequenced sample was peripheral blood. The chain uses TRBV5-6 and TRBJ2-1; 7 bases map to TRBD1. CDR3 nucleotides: TGTGCCAGCAGCTCCTCTAACAGGGGCGAGCGATATGAGCAGTTCTTC. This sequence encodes CASSSSNRGERYEQFF. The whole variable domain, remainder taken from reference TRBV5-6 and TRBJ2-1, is DAGVTQSPTHLIKTRGQQVTLRCSPKSGHDTVSWYQQALGQGPQFIFQYYEEEERQRGNFPDRFSGHQFPNYSSELNVNALLLGDSALYLCASSSSNRGERYEQFFGPGTRLTVL.